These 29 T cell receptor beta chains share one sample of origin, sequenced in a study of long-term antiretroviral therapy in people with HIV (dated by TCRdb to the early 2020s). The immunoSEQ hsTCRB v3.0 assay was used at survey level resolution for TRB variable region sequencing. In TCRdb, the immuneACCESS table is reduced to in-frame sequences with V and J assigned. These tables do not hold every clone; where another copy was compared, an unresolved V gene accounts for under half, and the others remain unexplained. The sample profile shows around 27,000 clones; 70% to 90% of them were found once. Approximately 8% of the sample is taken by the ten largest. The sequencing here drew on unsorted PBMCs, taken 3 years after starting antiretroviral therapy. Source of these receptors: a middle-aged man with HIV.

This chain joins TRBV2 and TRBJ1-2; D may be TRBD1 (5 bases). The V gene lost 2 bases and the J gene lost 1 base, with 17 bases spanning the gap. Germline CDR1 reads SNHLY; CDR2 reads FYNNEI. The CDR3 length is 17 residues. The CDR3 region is CASSELDSLDINYGYTF. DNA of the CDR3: TGTGCCAGCAGTGAATTAGACAGCCTAGACATTAACTATGGCTACACCTTC.

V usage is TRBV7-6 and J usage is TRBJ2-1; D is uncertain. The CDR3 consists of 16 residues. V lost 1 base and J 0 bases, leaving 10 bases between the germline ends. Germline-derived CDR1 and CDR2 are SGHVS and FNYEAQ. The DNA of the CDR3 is TGTGCCAGCAGCTTAGTGAGGCAGAGCTCCTACAATGAGCAGTTCTTC. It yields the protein CASSLVRQSSYNEQFF.

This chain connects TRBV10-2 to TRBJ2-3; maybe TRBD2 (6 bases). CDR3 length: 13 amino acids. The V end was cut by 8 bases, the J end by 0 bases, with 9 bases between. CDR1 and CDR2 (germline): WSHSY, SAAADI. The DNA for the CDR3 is TGCGCCAGCTGGGGGACTAGCACAGATACGCAGTATTTT. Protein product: CASWGTSTDTQYF.

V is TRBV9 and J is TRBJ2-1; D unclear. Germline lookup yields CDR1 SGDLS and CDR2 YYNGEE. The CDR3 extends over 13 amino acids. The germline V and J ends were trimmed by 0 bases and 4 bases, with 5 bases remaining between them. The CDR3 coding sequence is TGTGCCAGCAGCGTAGACCAATACAATGAGCAGTTCTTC. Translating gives CASSVDQYNEQFF.

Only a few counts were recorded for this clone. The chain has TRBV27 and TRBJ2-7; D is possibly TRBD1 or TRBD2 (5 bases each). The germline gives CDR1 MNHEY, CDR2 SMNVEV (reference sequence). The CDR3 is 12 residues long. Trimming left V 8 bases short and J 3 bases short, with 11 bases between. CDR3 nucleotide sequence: TGTGCCAGCCGCAGAGGGGACTACGAGCAGTACTTC. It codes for CASRRGDYEQYF.

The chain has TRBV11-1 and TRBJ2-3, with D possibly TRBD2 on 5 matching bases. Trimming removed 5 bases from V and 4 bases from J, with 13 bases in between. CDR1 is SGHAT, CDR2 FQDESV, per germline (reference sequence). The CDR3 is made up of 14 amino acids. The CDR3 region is CASSLTDWADTQYF. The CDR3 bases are TGTGCCAGCAGCCTGACGGACTGGGCAGATACGCAGTATTTT.

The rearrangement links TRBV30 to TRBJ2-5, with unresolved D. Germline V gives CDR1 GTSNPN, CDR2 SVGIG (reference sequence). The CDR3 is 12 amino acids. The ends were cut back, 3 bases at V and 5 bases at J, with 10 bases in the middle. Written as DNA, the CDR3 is TGTGCCTGGAGGGAAGAGAGGGAGACCCAGTACTTC. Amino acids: CAWREERETQYF.

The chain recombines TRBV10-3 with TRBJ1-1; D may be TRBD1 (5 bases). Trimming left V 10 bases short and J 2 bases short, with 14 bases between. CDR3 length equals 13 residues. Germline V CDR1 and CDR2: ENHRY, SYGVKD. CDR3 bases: TGTGCCACCTCCGGGGCAGGAAACACTGAAGCTTTCTTT. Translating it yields CATSGAGNTEAFF.

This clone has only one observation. CDR3 amino acids: CAWSEGQGSWGNQPQHF. The CDR3 bases are TGTGCCTGGAGTGAAGGACAGGGTTCGTGGGGCAATCAGCCCCAGCATTTT. V is TRBV30 and J is TRBJ1-5, with 8 bases matching TRBD1. Germline CDR1 reads GTSNPN; CDR2 reads SVGIG (reference sequence). The CDR3 extends over 17 amino acids. V shed 1 base, J shed 2 bases, and the junction held 10 bases outside the gene matches.

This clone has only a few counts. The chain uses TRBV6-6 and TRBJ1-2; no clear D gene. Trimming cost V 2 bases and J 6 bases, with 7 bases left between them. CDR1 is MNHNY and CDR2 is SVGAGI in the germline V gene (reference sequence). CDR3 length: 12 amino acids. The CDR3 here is CASSYTSDGYTF. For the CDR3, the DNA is TGTGCCAGCAGTTACACGTCGGATGGCTACACCTTC.

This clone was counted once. The CDR3 sequence is CASSVSPAGVYEQYF. In DNA form, the CDR3 reads TGTGCCAGCAGCGTCAGCCCAGCGGGAGTCTACGAGCAGTACTTC. V is TRBV9 and J is TRBJ2-7; 8 bases are shared with TRBD2. Germline trimming cut 2 bases from V and 3 bases from J; bases unmatched to any gene: 7. Germline V gene sequence: CDR1 SGDLS, CDR2 YYNGEE. This CDR3 comprises 15 residues.

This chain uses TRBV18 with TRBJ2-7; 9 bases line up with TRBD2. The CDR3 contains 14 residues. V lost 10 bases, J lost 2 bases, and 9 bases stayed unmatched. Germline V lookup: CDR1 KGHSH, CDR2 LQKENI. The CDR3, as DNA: TGTGCCACCTCCATGGGCGGGGGGGCCTACGAGCAGTACTTC. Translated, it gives CATSMGGGAYEQYF.

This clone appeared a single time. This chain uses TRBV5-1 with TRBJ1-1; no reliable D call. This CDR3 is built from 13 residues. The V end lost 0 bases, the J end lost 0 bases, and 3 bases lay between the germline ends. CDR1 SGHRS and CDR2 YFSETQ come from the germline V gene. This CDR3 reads CASSLVLNTEAFF. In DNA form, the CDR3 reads TGCGCCAGCAGCTTGGTTCTGAACACTGAAGCTTTCTTT.

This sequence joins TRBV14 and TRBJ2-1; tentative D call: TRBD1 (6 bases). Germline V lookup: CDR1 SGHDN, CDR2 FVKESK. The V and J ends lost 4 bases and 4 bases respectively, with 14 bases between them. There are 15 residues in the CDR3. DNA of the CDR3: TGTGCCAGCAGCCCCGAAGACAGGCTGTACAATGAGCAGTTCTTC. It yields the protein CASSPEDRLYNEQFF.

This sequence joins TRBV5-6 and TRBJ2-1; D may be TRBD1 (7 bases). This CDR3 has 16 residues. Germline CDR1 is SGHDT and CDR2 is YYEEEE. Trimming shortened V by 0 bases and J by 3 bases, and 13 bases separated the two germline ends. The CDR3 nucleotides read TGTGCCAGCAGCTTGGCCGGGGGACAGTTCTACAATGAGCAGTTCTTC. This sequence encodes CASSLAGGQFYNEQFF.

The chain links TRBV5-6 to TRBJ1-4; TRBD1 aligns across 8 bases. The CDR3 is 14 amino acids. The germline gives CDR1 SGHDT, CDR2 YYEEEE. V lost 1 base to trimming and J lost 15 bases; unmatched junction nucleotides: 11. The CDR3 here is CASSLQGAGSRVFF. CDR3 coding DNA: TGTGCCAGCAGCTTGCAGGGGGCGGGCTCACGGGTGTTTTTT.

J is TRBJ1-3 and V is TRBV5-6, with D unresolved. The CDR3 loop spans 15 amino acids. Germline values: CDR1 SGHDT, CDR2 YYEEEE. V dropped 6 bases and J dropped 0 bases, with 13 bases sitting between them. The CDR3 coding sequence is TGTGCCAGCACCTCATACGGTGGCTCTGGAAACACCATATATTTT. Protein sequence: CASTSYGGSGNTIYF.

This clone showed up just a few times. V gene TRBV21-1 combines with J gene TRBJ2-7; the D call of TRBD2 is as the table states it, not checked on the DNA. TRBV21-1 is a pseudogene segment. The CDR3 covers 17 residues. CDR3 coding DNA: TGTGCCAGCAGCAAAGCCGGACTAGCGGGAGGGCCGATCGAGCAGTACTTC. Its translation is CASSKAGLAGGPIEQYF.

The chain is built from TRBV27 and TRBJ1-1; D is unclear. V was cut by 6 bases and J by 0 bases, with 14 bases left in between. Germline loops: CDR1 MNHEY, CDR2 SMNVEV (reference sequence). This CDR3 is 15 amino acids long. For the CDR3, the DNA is TGTGCCAGCAGCCGATCCCCGGGGATGAACACTGAAGCTTTCTTT. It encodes CASSRSPGMNTEAFF.

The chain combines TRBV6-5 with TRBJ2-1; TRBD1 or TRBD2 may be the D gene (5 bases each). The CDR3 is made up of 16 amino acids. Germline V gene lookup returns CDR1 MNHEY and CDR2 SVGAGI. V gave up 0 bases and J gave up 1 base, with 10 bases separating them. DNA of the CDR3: TGTGCCAGCAGTTACTCTGGGGACGAGTCCTACAATGAGCAGTTCTTC. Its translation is CASSYSGDESYNEQFF.

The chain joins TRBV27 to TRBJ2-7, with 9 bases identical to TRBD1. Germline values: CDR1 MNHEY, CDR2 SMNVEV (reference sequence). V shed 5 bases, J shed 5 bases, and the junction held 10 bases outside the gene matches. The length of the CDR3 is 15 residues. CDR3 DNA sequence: TGTGCCAGCAGTGGTACAGGGGGCGCGGTCCACGAGCAGTACTTC. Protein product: CASSGTGGAVHEQYF.

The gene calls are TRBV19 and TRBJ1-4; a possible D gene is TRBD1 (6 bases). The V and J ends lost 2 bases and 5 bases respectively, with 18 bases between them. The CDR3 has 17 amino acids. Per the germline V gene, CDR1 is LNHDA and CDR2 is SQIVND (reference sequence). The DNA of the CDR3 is TGTGCCAGTAGTATAAGGTTATGGACAGTGGGAAATGAAAAACTGTTTTTT. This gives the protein CASSIRLWTVGNEKLFF.

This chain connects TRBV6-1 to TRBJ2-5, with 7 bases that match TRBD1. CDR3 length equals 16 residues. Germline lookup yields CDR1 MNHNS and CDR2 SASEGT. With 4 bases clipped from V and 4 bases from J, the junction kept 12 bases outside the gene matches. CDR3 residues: CASSGRQGTRGETQYF. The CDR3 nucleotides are TGTGCCAGCAGTGGGCGACAGGGCACCAGGGGAGAGACCCAGTACTTC.

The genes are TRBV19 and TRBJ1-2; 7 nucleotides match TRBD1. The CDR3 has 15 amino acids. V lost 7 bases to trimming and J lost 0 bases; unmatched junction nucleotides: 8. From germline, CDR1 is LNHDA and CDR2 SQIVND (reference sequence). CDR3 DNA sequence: TGTGCCAGTATTGCCGGGACAGCGACTAACTATGGCTACACCTTC. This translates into CASIAGTATNYGYTF.

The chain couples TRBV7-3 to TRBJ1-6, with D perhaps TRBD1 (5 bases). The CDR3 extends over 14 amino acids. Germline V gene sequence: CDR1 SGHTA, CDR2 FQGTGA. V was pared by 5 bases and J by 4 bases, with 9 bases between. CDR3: CASSRDGYNSPLHF. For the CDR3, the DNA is TGTGCCAGCAGCCGGGACGGGTATAATTCACCCCTCCACTTT.

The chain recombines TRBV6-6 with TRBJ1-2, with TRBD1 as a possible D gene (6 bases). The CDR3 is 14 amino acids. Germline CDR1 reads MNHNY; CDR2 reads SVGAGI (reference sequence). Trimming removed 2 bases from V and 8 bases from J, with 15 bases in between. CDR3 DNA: TGTGCCAGCAGTTACGGAGGGGGGGAAATGGGCTACACCTTC. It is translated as CASSYGGGEMGYTF.

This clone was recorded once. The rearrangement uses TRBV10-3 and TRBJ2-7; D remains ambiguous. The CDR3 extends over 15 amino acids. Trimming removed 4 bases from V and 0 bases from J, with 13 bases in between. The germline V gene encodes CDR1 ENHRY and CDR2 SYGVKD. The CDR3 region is CAISGGSGRSYEQYF. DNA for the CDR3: TGTGCCATCAGTGGTGGGTCCGGACGCTCCTACGAGCAGTACTTC.

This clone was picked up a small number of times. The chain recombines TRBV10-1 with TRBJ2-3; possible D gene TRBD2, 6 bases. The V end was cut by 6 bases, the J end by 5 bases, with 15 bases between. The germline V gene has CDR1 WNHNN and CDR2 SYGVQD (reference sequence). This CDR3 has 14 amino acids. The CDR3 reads CASRGGTAGDTQYF. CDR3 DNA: TGCGCCAGCAGAGGCGGGACCGCCGGAGATACGCAGTATTTT.

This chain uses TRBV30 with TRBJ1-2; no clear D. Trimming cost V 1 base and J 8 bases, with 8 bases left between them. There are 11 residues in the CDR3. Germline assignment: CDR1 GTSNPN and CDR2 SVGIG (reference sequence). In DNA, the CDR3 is TGTGCCTGGAGTGCGGACCGCGGCTACACCTTC. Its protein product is CAWSADRGYTF. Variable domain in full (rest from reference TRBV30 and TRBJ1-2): SQTIHQWPATLVQPVGSPLSLECTVEGTSNPNLYWYRQAAGRGLQLLFYSVGIGQISSEVPQNLSASRPQDRQFILSSKKLLLSDSGFYLCAWSADRGYTFGSGTRLTVV.